These T cell receptor beta chains were read from a single sample in a study of tumour-infiltrating T cells in Burkitt lymphoma. The assay was immunoSEQ multiplex PCR, and TCRdb's table has in-frame clones only and misses some. The profile covers 15,000 to 20,000 clones, with about 80% appearing a single time and 2% to 2.5% taken by the ten largest. The sequencing sample was made of tumor tissue. These receptors originate from a human donor with diffuse large B-cell lymphoma. CDR3s include the opening cysteine and the closing phenylalanine or tryptophan. D genes are given only for firm matches. Not all rows give a size; the values are once, few, many and, for expanded clones, a class.

V	D	J	size	CDR3	DNA
TRBV27	TRBD2	TRBJ2-1	NA	CASSERTSGKNNEQFF	TGTGCCAGCAGTGAACGGACTAGCGGGAAAAACAATGAGCAGTTCTTC
TRBV7-2	TRBD1	TRBJ1-2	NA	CASSYGTGDFTF	TGTGCCAGCAGCTACGGGACAGGGGATTTCACCTTC
TRBV11-2	TRBD2	TRBJ2-1	NA	CASSSGTSWGEQFF	TGTGCCAGCAGCTCTGGGACTAGCTGGGGTGAGCAGTTCTTC
TRBV4-3	TRBD1	TRBJ2-7	NA	CASSQESGQGYEQYF	TGCGCCAGCAGCCAAGAATCAGGACAGGGTTACGAGCAGTACTTC
TRBV29-1	TRBD1	TRBJ2-1	NA	CSVERGQGMNEQFF	TGCAGCGTTGAGCGGGGACAGGGTATGAATGAGCAGTTCTTC
TRBV15	NA	TRBJ2-3	NA	CATSRGVLNTDTQYF	TGTGCCACCAGCCGCGGGGTGCTTAACACAGATACGCAGTATTTT
TRBV4-1	NA	TRBJ2-2	NA	CASKGANTGELFF	TGCGCCAGCAAGGGCGCGAACACCGGGGAGCTGTTTTTT
TRBV15	TRBD1	TRBJ2-7	NA	CATSAGTGENYEQYF	TGTGCCACCAGCGCTGGGACAGGGGAGAACTACGAGCAGTACTTC
TRBV2	TRBD1	TRBJ1-3	NA	CASSEGWDSHSGNTIYF	TGTGCCAGCAGTGAAGGATGGGACAGCCACTCTGGAAACACCATATATTTT
TRBV10-3	NA	TRBJ2-2	NA	CATSGIGELFF	TGTGCCACATCGGGGATCGGGGAGCTGTTTTTT
TRBV29-1	TRBD1	TRBJ1-2	NA	CSVEGGQASFAGGYTF	TGCAGCGTTGAAGGGGGACAGGCCTCCTTTGCGGGGGGCTACACCTTC
TRBV4-1	NA	TRBJ2-7	NA	CASSQGNTGGGVTYEQYF	TGCGCCAGCAGCCAAGGAAATACTGGAGGGGGTGTCACCTACGAGCAGTACTTC
TRBV9	TRBD1	TRBJ1-2	NA	CASSDIGTVYNYGYTF	TGTGCCAGCAGCGATATTGGGACAGTTTATAACTATGGCTACACCTTC
TRBV4-3	NA	TRBJ2-7	NA	CASSQNKAALTEQYF	TGCGCCAGCAGCCAGAATAAGGCTGCCTTAACCGAGCAGTACTTC
TRBV6-1	TRBD2	TRBJ2-7	NA	CASSGLAGGLAEQYF	TGTGCCAGCAGTGGACTAGCGGGGGGGCTCGCCGAGCAGTACTTC
TRBV6-1	NA	TRBJ1-1	few	CASRRTENTEAFF	TGTGCCAGCAGGAGGACAGAGAACACTGAAGCTTTCTTT
TRBV6-5	NA	TRBJ1-2	NA	CASGPKPGNYGYTF	TGTGCCAGCGGCCCAAAACCAGGGAACTATGGCTACACCTTC
TRBV27	NA	TRBJ2-3	NA	CATKGWGTLTPQDTQYF	TGTGCCACCAAGGGGTGGGGGACTCTCACACCACAAGATACGCAGTATTTT